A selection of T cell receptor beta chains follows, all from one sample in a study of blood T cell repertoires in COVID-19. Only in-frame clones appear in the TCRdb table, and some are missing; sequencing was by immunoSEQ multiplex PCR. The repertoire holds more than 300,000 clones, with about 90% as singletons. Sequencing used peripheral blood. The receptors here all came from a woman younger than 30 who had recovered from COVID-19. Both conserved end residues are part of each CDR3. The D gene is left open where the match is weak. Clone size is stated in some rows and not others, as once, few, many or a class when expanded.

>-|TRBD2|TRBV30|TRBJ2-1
CAWSSRWWSGVLYNEQFF
TGTGCCTGGAGTTCCCGGTGGTGGAGCGGGGTTCTTTACAATGAGCAGTTCTTC
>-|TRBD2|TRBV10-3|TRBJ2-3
CAISARLAGGSGTDTQYF
TGTGCCATCAGTGCAAGGCTAGCGGGAGGGTCTGGCACAGATACGCAGTATTTT
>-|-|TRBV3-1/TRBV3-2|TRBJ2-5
CASSRSGGPETQYF
TGTGCCAGCAGCCGATCAGGGGGGCCGGAGACCCAGTACTTC
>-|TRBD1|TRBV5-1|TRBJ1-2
CASSDTGQGDGYTF
TGCGCCAGCAGCGATACCGGACAGGGGGACGGCTACACCTTC
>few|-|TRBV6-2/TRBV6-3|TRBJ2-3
CASSYRGRNLADTQYF
TGTGCCAGCAGTTATCGAGGGAGGAACCTTGCAGATACGCAGTATTTT
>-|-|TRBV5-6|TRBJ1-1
CASSLDGGRREAFF
TGTGCCAGCAGCTTGGATGGAGGAAGGAGGGAAGCTTTCTTT
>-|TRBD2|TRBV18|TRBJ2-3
CASSPASGTDTQYF
TGTGCCAGCTCACCTGCTAGCGGAACAGATACGCAGTATTTT
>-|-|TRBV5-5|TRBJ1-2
CASSLGPGNYGYTF
TGTGCCAGCAGCTTGGGACCGGGGAACTATGGCTACACCTTC
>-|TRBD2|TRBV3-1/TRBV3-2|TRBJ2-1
CASSQRLAGVGNEQFF
TGTGCCAGCAGCCAACGACTAGCGGGAGTTGGCAATGAGCAGTTCTTC
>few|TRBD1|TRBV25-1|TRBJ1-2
CASSLDRSYGYTF
TGTGCCAGCAGTTTGGACAGGTCCTATGGCTACACCTTC
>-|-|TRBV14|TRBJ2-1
CASSQNLPGVRDEQFF
TGTGCCAGCAGCCAAAACTTGCCGGGAGTTAGAGATGAGCAGTTCTTC
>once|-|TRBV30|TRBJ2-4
CAWSVGTGAKNIQYF
TGTGCCTGGAGTGTGGGAACAGGGGCCAAAAACATTCAGTACTTC
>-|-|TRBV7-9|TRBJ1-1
CASIPGDRTEAFF
TGTGCCAGCATCCCGGGGGACCGAACTGAAGCTTTCTTT
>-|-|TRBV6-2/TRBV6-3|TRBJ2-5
CASTPRDTWETQYF
TGTGCCAGCACCCCCCGGGACACCTGGGAGACCCAGTACTTC
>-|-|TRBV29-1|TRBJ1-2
CSVAGGVGHGYTF
TGCAGCGTCGCTGGGGGCGTCGGCCATGGCTACACCTTC
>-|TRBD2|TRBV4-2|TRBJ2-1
CASSLSGSGAYNEQFF
TGTGCCAGCAGCCTGAGCGGGAGCGGCGCCTACAATGAGCAGTTCTTC
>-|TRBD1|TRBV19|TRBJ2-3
CASRRQGLGSDTQYF
TGTGCCAGTAGAAGACAGGGGCTCGGGTCAGATACGCAGTATTTT
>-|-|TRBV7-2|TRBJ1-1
CASSTLAVVPNLMAFF
TGTGCCAGCAGCACACTTGCGGTAGTCCCTAACCTGATGGCTTTCTTT
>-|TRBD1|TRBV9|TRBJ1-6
CASSVGDSDNSPLHF
TGTGCCAGCAGCGTAGGGGACAGCGATAATTCACCCCTCCACTTT
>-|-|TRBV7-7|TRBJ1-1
CASSLDRNTEAFF
TGTGCCAGCAGCCTTGACAGGAACACTGAAGCTTTCTTT
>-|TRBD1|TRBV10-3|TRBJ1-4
CAISALDRALNEKLFF
TGTGCCATCAGTGCACTCGACAGGGCCCTAAATGAAAAACTGTTTTTT
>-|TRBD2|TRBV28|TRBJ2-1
CASSLGLAGAWNEQFF
TGTGCCAGCAGTTTAGGACTAGCGGGAGCGTGGAATGAGCAGTTCTTC
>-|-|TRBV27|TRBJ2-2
CASSSASIGELFF
TGTGCCAGCAGTTCAGCGTCGATCGGGGAGCTGTTTTTT
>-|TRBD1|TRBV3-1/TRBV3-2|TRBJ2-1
CASSQPDRGRNEQFF
TGTGCCAGCAGCCAGCCGGACAGGGGGCGGAATGAGCAGTTCTTC
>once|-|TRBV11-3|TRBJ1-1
CASSAGTEAFF
TGTGCCAGCAGCGCGGGTACTGAAGCTTTCTTT
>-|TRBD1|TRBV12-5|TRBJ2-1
CASGGQFLNEQFF
TGTGCTAGTGGGGGACAGTTCCTCAATGAGCAGTTCTTC